This entry lists 15 T cell receptor beta chains sequenced from one sample in a study of STAT5B mutations in CD4+ large granular lymphocyte leukemia (dated by TCRdb to between 2022 and 2023). Receptors were amplified or captured by the immunoSEQ multiplex PCR assay. TCRdb limited this immuneACCESS table to in-frame rearrangements with V and J called. A share of clones is missing; checked studies link under half to unresolved V genes, and the rest is unexplained. A total of fewer than 25,000 clones appear in this sample, about four fifths of them only once. The ten largest make up 8.6% of the sample. The source material was CD4+ T cells from blood buffy coats. The receptors come from a human donor in good health.

The chain joins TRBV7-8 to TRBJ2-1, with D maybe TRBD2 (6 bases). With 1 base removed from V and 7 bases from J, the gap between germline ends came to 17 bases. There are 16 residues in the CDR3. Germline V gives CDR1 SGHVS, CDR2 FQNEAQ. The CDR3, as DNA: TGTGCCAGCAGCTTAGTTGGCGGGATTCGGTTGAATGAGCAGTTCTTC. The encoded protein is CASSLVGGIRLNEQFF.

The rearrangement uses TRBV29-1 and TRBJ2-1; D perhaps matches TRBD2 (7 bases). The CDR3 contains 12 residues. Germline CDR1 and CDR2: SQVTM and ANQGSEA. The V and J ends lost 8 bases and 6 bases respectively, with 14 bases between them. The CDR3 nucleotides read TGCAGCACGCACCGGGGGGCCAATGAGCAGTTCTTC. Protein sequence: CSTHRGANEQFF.

This rearrangement joins TRBV28 to TRBJ2-7; D unclear. Trimming shortened V by 2 bases and J by 3 bases, and 5 bases separated the two germline ends. Germline-derived CDR1 and CDR2 are MDHEN and SYDVKM. The length of the CDR3 is 12 residues. CDR3 protein: CASSLSNYEQYF. The CDR3 DNA reads TGTGCCAGCAGTTTAAGTAACTACGAGCAGTACTTC.

V and J are TRBV7-2 and TRBJ2-4; 8 positions match TRBD2. Trimming cost V 5 bases and J 2 bases; bases outside gene matches: 11. Per germline, CDR1 SGHTA and CDR2 FQGNSA. The CDR3 has 17 amino acids. CDR3 DNA sequence: TGTGCCAGCAGCCCTCGTAGCGGGAAGTTAACCAAAAACATTCAGTACTTC. Its protein product is CASSPRSGKLTKNIQYF.

The gene calls are TRBV28 and TRBJ2-7; a possible D gene is TRBD2 (5 bases). Germline V gives CDR1 MDHEN, CDR2 SYDVKM. CDR3 length: 16 amino acids. The V end lost 4 bases, the J end lost 0 bases, and 16 bases lay between the germline ends. DNA for the CDR3: TGTGCCAGCAGTTCCTCCGGACCGGGGAGCTCCTACGAGCAGTACTTC. Translating gives CASSSSGPGSSYEQYF.

The CDR3 DNA is TGTGCCAGCAGCTCTTTCGGGACTTCCTACTCCAATGAGCAGTTCTTC. Translation gives CASSSFGTSYSNEQFF. This sequence joins TRBV11-2 and TRBJ2-1, with D maybe TRBD2 (6 bases). V lost 4 bases, J lost 6 bases, and 19 bases lay in between. CDR1 and CDR2 from the germline V gene are SGHAT and FQNNGV. The CDR3 spans 16 residues.

J is TRBJ2-2 and V is TRBV29-1; 8 nucleotides agree with TRBD1. Germline values: CDR1 SQVTM, CDR2 ANQGSEA. V lost 7 bases and J lost 5; bases outside the gene matches: 6. The CDR3 consists of 13 residues. The CDR3 loop is CSADRGRTGELFF. The CDR3 bases are TGCAGCGCCGACAGGGGAAGGACCGGGGAGCTGTTTTTT.

The chain has TRBV27 and TRBJ2-6, with D hard to call. Deletions cut 5 bases from V and 0 bases from J, with 5 bases between. The germline gives CDR1 MNHEY, CDR2 SMNVEV (reference sequence). The CDR3 length is 14 residues. CDR3: CASSINSGANVLTF. Written as DNA, the CDR3 is TGTGCCAGCAGTATTAACTCTGGGGCCAACGTCCTGACTTTC.

The table lists this clone with a count of one. This rearrangement joins TRBV28 to TRBJ2-7; D not certain. Trimming cost V 2 bases and J 2 bases, with 16 bases left between them. Germline V gene data show CDR1 as MDHEN and CDR2 as SYDVKM. This CDR3 comprises 16 residues. CDR3 nucleotides: TGTGCCAGCAGTTTAAGTGGAGTCCTTCCTACCTACGAGCAGTACTTC. Translation gives CASSLSGVLPTYEQYF.

This rearrangement joins TRBV28 to TRBJ1-3; a possible D gene is TRBD1 (6 bases). The CDR3 loop spans 14 amino acids. Germline CDR1 is MDHEN and CDR2 is SYDVKM. V gave up 7 bases and J gave up 0 bases, with 10 bases separating them. In DNA, the CDR3 is TGTGCCAGCACCCAGGGGTTCTCTGGAAACACCATATATTTT. This sequence encodes CASTQGFSGNTIYF.

The chain couples TRBV2 to TRBJ2-7; 9 bases are a match to TRBD1. The CDR3 has 14 residues. The germline gives CDR1 SNHLY, CDR2 FYNNEI. J gave up 0 bases and V 8 bases, and 5 bases lay outside the gene matches. Here the CDR3 DNA reads TGTGCCAGCGGCCGGGACAGGGCCTCCTACGAGCAGTACTTC. It encodes CASGRDRASYEQYF.

The gene calls are TRBV7-6 and TRBJ2-7; 7 bases map to TRBD1. Germline CDR1 reads SGHVS; CDR2 reads FNYEAQ. The junction had 8 bases not matched to a gene; V was cut back by 4 bases and J by 2 bases. The CDR3 runs 15 residues. This chain's CDR3 is CASSSGTAPTYEQYF. The CDR3, as DNA: TGTGCCAGCAGCTCCGGGACAGCCCCCACCTACGAGCAGTACTTC.

This clone was picked up a small number of times. V usage is TRBV4-3 and J usage is TRBJ1-1; D might be TRBD1 (6 bases). In germline, CDR1 is LGHNA, CDR2 YSLEER. V gave up 1 base and J gave up 5 bases, with 14 bases separating them. This CDR3 spans 15 amino acids. CDR3 nucleotide sequence: TGCGCCAGCAGCCAAGTAATACAGGGAGGTACTGAAGCTTTCTTT. It specifies CASSQVIQGGTEAFF.

V usage is TRBV7-3 and J usage is TRBJ1-2; D perhaps matches TRBD1 (5 bases). The CDR3 loop spans 14 amino acids. The V gene's germline CDR1 is SGHTA and CDR2 FQGTGA. Deletions cut 2 bases from V and 2 bases from J, with 9 bases between. CDR3 loop: CASSLSGRNYGYTF. As DNA, the CDR3 is TGTGCCAGCAGCTTATCAGGGCGCAACTATGGCTACACCTTC.

The rearrangement uses TRBV11-2 and TRBJ2-5, with a weak D call TRBD2 (5 bases). CDR3 length: 14 amino acids. CDR1 SGHAT and CDR2 FQNNGV come from the germline V gene. The germline V and J ends were trimmed by 3 bases and 1 base, with 9 bases remaining between them. CDR3 in DNA: TGTGCCAGCAGCTTTACGGCGGGCCAAGAGACCCAGTACTTC. It encodes CASSFTAGQETQYF.